This T cell receptor (beta chain) was recorded in a study of Ad26.COV2.S vaccination and SARS-CoV-2 variants. Treatment given: roughly 19 received Ad26.COV2.S at low or high dose, single or two shots; about 5 received placebo; per-sample allocation not given. The study sampled participants on day 63 after the first vaccine or placebo injection. Produced via immunoSEQ multiplex PCR; TCRdb's table is partial and in-frame only. Found here are around 320,000 clones, around four fifths of them singletons; the top ten hold 2.1%. The CDR3 has 17 residues. Looked up from germline, CDR1 is SGDLS and CDR2 is YYNGEE. V lost 4 bases and J lost 9; bases outside the gene matches: 18.

The chain has TRBV9 and TRBJ2-1; 8 positions match TRBD1. Sequencing used peripheral blood, obtained in a trial of Ad26.COV2.S vaccine versus placebo. The sequence was collected from a person between 18 and 65 years old who received the Ad26.COV2.S COVID-19 vaccine or a placebo. The CDR3 here is CASSPQRGRGPGGEQFF. Here the CDR3 DNA reads TGTGCCAGCAGCCCCCAACGGGGCAGGGGGCCCGGCGGTGAGCAGTTCTTC. The full variable domain, in which reference TRBV9 and TRBJ2-1 provide the parts outside the CDR3, is DSGVTQTPKHLITATGQRVTLRCSPRSGDLSVYWYQQSLDQGLQFLIQYYNGEERAKGNILERFSAQQFPDLHSELNLSSLELGDSALYFCASSPQRGRGPGGEQFFGPGTRLTVL.